This section outlines one T cell receptor (beta chain) sequence together with its context. This entry is derived from a study of blood T cell repertoires in COVID-19. Using immunoSEQ multiplex PCR, the repertoire was profiled, and TCRdb retains in-frame clones only, with some absent. The repertoire holds over 60,000 clones, with around 77% as singletons. The germline gives CDR1 SGHTA, CDR2 FQGTGA. The CDR3 runs to 16 residues. The germline V and J ends were trimmed by 6 bases and 1 base, with 15 bases remaining between them. Material for sequencing was peripheral blood. The TCR sequence derives from a man older than 75 with active or convalescent COVID-19. The chain combines TRBV7-3 with TRBJ2-2; tentatively, D is TRBD1 (7 bases). The CDR3 DNA sequence: TGTGCCAGCAGTCCCAGGGGGGCTTGGAACACCGGGGAGCTGTTTTTT. Translated: CASSPRGAWNTGELFF.